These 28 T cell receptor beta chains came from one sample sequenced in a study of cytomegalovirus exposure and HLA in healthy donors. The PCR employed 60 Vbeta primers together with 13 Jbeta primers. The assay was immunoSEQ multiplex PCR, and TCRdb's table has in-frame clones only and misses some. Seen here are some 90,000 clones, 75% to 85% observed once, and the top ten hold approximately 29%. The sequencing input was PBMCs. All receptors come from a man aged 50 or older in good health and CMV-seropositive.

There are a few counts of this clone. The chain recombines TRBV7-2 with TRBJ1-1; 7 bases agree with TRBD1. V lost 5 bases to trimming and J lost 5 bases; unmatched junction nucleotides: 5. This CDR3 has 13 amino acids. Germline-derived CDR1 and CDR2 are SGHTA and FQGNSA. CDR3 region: CASSLTGVTEAFF. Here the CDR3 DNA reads TGTGCCAGCAGCCTTACAGGGGTTACTGAAGCTTTCTTT.

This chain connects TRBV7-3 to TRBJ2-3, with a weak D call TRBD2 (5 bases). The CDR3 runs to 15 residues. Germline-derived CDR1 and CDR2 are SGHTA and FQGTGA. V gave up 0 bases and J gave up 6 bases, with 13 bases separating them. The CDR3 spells CASSLTSGIGDTQYF. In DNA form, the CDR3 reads TGTGCCAGCAGCTTAACGTCCGGGATCGGGGATACGCAGTATTTT.

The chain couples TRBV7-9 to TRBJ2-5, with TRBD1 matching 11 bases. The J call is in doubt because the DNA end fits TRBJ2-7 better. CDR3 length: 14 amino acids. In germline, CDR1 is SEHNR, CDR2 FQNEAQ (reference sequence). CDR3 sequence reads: CASSSTGQGDEQYF. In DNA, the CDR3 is TGTGCCAGCAGCTCCACGGGACAGGGGGACGAGCAGTACTTC.

CDR3 nucleotides: TGCGCCAGCAGCTTGAACTTTATAGAGCAGTTCTTC. As protein: CASSLNFIEQFF. The genes are TRBV5-1 and TRBJ2-1; D is undetermined. The CDR3 contains 12 residues. V was shortened by 1 base and J by 10 bases, with 9 bases between the two germline ends. Germline CDR1 is SGHRS and CDR2 is YFSETQ.

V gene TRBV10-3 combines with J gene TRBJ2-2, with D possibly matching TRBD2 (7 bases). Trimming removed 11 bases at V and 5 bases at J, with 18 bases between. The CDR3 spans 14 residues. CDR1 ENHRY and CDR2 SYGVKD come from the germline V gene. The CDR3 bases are TGTGCCGGGAGGGGGGAAATGTTAACCGGGGAGCTGTTTTTT. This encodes CAGRGEMLTGELFF.

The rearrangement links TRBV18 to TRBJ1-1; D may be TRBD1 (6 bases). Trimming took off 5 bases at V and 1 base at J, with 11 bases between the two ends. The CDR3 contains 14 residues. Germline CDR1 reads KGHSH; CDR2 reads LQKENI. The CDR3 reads CASSVQGPNTEAFF. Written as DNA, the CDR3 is TGTGCCAGCTCAGTTCAGGGGCCGAACACTGAAGCTTTCTTT.

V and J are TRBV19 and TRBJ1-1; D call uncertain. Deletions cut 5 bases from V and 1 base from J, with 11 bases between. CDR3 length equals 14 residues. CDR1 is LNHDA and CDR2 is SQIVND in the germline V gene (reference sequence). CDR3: CASSAPGGNTEAFF. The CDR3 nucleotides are TGTGCCAGTAGTGCCCCCGGCGGGAACACTGAAGCTTTCTTT. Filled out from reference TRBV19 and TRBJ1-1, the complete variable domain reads DGGITQSPKYLFRKEGQNVTLSCEQNLNHDAMYWYRQDPGQGLRLIYYSQIVNDFQKGDIAEGYSVSREKKESFPLTVTSAQKNPTAFYLCASSAPGGNTEAFFGQGTRLTVV.

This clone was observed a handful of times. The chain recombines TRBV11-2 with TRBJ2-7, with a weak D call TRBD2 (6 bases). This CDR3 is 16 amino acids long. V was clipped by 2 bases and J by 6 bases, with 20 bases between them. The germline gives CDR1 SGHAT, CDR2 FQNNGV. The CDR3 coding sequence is TGTGCCAGCAGCTTAAGATTGGGCGGGGATCGAGGCGAGCAGTACTTC. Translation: CASSLRLGGDRGEQYF.

This chain's CDR3 is CASSQWRAGPPNEQFF. The CDR3 DNA reads as TGTGCCAGCAGCCAGTGGCGGGCGGGTCCACCCAATGAGCAGTTCTTC. The genes are TRBV7-8 and TRBJ2-1, with a tentative D call TRBD2 (5 bases). This CDR3 has 16 residues. Trimming stripped 5 bases from V and 6 bases from J, with 20 bases between. Germline loops: CDR1 SGHVS, CDR2 FQNEAQ.

The CDR3, as DNA: TGTGCCAGCAGTTACCTTCAGGGGCTTGATGGCTACACCTTC. Residues: CASSYLQGLDGYTF. The chain recombines TRBV6-5 with TRBJ1-2; tentative D call: TRBD1 (6 bases). The CDR3 is made up of 14 amino acids. Trimming took 2 bases from V and 6 from J, leaving 13 bases between them. Germline CDR1 and CDR2: MNHEY and SVGAGI.

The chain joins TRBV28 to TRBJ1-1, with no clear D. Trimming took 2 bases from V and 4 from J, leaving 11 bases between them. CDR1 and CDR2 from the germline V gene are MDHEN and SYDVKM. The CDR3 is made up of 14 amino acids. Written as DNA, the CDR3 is TGTGCCAGCAGTTTAGGGCCGTTCTCCACTGAAGCTTTCTTT. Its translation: CASSLGPFSTEAFF.

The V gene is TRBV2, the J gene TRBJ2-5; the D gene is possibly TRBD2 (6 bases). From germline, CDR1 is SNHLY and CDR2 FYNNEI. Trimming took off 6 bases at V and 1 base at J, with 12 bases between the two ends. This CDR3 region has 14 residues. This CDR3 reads CASSLLASQETQYF. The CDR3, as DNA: TGTGCCAGCAGCTTACTAGCTTCCCAAGAGACCCAGTACTTC.

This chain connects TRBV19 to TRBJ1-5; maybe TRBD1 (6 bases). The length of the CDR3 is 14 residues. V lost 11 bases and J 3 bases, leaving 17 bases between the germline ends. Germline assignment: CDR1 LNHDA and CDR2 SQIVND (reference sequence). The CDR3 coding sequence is TGTGCCTGTACCCCACAGGGAAACAATCAGCCCCAGCATTTT. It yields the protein CACTPQGNNQPQHF.

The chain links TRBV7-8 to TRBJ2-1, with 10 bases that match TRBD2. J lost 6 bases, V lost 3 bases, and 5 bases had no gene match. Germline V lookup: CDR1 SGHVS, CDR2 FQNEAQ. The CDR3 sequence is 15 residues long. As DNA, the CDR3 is TGTGCCAGCAGCTTCCAACTAGCGGGAACCAATGAGCAGTTCTTC. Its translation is CASSFQLAGTNEQFF.

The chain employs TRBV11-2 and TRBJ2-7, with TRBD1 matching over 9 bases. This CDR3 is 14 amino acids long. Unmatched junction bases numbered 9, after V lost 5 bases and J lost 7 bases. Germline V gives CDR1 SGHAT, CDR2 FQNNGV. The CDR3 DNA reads TGTGCCAGCAGCGTTGACAGGGGGACTGGAGAGCAGTACTTC. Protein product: CASSVDRGTGEQYF.

CDR3 amino acids: CASSPSSYEQYF. The CDR3 DNA reads as TGCGCCAGCAGCCCGAGCTCCTACGAGCAGTACTTC. The chain has TRBV5-1 and TRBJ2-7; D gene uncertain. V shed 4 bases and J shed 0 bases, with 5 bases lying between them. CDR1 and CDR2 from the germline V gene are SGHRS and YFSETQ. The CDR3 has 12 residues.

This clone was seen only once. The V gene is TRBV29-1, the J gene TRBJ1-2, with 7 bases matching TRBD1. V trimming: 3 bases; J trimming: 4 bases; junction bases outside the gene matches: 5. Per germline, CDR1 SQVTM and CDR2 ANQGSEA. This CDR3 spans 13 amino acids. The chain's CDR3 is CSVDAGTAYGYTF. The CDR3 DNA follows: TGCAGCGTTGATGCCGGGACAGCCTATGGCTACACCTTC.

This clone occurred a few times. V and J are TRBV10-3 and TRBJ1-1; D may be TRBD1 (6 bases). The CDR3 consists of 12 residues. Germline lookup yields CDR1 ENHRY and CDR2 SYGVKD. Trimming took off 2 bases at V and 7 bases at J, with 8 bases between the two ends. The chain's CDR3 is CAISERTDEAFF. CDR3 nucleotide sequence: TGTGCCATCAGTGAGAGGACAGATGAAGCTTTCTTT.

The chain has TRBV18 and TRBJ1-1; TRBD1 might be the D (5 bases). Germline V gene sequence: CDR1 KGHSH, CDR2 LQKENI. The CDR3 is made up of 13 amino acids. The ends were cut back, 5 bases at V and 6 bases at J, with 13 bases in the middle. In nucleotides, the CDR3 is TGTGCCAGCTCAACGGGACGGGGGGCTGAAGCTTTCTTT. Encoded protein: CASSTGRGAEAFF.

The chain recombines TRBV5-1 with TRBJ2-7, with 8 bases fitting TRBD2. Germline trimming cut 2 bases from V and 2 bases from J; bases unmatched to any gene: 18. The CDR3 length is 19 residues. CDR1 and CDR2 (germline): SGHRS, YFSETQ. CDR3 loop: CASSFRSGTSRSGPYEQYF. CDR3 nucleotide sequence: TGCGCCAGCAGCTTTCGTAGCGGGACGTCGAGATCGGGTCCCTACGAGCAGTACTTC.

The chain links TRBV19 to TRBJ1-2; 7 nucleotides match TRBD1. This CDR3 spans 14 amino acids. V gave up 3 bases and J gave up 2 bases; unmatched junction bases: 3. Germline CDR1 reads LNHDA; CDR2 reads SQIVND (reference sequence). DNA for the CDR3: TGTGCCAGTAGTATTGGACAGGAGAACTATGGCTACACCTTC. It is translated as CASSIGQENYGYTF.

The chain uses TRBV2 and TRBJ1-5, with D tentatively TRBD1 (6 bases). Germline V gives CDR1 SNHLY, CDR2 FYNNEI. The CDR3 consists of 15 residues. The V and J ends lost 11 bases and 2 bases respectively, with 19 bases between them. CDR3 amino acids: CAGSLQGFGNQPQHF. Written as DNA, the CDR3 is TGTGCCGGGTCCCTACAGGGTTTTGGCAATCAGCCCCAGCATTTT.

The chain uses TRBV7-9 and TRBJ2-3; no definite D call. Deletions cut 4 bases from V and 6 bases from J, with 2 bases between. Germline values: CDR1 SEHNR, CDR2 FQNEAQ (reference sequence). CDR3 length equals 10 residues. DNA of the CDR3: TGTGCCAGCAGCTCGGATACGCAGTATTTT. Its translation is CASSSDTQYF.

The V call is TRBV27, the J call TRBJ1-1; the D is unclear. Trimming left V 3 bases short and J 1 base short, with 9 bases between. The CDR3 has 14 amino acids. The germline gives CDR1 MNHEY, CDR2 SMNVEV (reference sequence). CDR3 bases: TGTGCCAGCAGTTTCCTAGGAAGGAACACTGAAGCTTTCTTT. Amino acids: CASSFLGRNTEAFF.

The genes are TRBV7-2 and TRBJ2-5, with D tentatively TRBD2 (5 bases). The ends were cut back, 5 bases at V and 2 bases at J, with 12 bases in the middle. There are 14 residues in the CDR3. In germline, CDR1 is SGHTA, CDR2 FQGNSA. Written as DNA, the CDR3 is TGTGCCAGCAGCACCGTTAGCGCGCAAGAGACCCAGTACTTC. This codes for CASSTVSAQETQYF.

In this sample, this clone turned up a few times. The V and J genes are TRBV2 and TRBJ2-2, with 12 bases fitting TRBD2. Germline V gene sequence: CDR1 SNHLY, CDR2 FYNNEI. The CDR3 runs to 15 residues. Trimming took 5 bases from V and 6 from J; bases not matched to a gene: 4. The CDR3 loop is CASSRLAGEAGELFF. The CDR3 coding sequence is TGTGCCAGCAGTAGACTAGCGGGAGAGGCCGGGGAGCTGTTTTTT.

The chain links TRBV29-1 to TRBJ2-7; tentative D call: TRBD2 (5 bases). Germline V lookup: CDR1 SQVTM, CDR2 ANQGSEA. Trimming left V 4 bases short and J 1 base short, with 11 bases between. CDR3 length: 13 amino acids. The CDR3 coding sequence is TGCAGCGTTGTCCTAGCTGGATCCTACGAGCAGTACTTC. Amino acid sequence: CSVVLAGSYEQYF.

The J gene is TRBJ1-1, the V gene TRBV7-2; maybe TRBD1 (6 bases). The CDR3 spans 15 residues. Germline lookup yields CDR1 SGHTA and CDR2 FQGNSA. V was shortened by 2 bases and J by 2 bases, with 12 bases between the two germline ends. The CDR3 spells CASSLYGTPNTEAFF. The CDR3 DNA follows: TGTGCCAGCAGCTTATACGGGACACCTAACACTGAAGCTTTCTTT.